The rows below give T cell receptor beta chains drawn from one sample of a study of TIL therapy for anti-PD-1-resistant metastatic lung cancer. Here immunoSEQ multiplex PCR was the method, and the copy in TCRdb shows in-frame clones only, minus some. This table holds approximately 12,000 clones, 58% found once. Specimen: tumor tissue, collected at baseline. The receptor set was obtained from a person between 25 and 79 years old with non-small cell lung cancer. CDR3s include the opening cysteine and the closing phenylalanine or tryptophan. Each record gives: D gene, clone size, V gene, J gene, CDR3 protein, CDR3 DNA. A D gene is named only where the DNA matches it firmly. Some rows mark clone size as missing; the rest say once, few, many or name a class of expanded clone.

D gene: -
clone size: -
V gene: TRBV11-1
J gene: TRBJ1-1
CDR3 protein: CASSAGTAIMNTEAFF
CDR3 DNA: TGTGCCAGCAGCGCAGGGACGGCCATTATGAACACTGAAGCTTTCTTT

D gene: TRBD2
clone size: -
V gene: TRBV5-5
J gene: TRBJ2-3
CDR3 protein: CASSLDARLARDTQYF
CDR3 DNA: TGTGCCAGCAGCTTGGACGCCCGACTAGCTCGGGATACGCAGTATTTT

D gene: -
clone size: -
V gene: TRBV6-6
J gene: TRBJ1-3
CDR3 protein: CASTEDGSGNTIYF
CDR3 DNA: TGTGCCAGCACCGAGGACGGCTCTGGAAACACCATATATTTT

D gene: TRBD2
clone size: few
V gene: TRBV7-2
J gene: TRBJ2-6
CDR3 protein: CASSLAGGTGANVLTF
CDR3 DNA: TGTGCCAGCAGCTTAGCGGGAGGGACTGGGGCCAACGTCCTGACTTTC

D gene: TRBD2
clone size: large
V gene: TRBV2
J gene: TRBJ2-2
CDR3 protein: CASSEVAGGRTNTGELFF
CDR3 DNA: TGTGCCAGCAGTGAGGTAGCGGGCGGGAGAACCAACACCGGGGAGCTGTTTTTT

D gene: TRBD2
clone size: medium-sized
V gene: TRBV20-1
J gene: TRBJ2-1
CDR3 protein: CSASGTSGGYNEQFF
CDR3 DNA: TGCAGTGCTAGTGGGACTAGCGGGGGCTACAATGAGCAGTTCTTC

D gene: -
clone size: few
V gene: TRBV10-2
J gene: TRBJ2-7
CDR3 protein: CASSPGVGAEQYF
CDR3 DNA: TGCGCCAGCAGTCCAGGGGTAGGGGCCGAGCAGTACTTC

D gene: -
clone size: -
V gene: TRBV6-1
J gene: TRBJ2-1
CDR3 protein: CASSELGGFGPYNEQFF
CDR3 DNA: TGTGCCAGCAGTGAGCTAGGAGGGTTTGGACCCTACAATGAGCAGTTCTTC

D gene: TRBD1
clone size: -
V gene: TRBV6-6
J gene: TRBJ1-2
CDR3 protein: CASSLGQGGYTF
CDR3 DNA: TGTGCCAGCAGTTTGGGACAGGGGGGCTACACCTTC

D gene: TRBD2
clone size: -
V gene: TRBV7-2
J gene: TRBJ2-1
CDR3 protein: CASSRGLVPYNEQFF
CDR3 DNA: TGTGCCAGCAGCCGGGGACTAGTTCCCTACAATGAGCAGTTCTTC

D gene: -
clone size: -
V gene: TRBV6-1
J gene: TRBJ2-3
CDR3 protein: CASSEVRVDTQYF
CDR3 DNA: TGTGCCAGCAGTGAAGTGAGGGTGGATACGCAGTATTTT

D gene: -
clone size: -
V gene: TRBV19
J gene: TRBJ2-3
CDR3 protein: CASSAGGGRADTQYF
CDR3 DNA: TGTGCCAGTAGTGCTGGAGGGGGGCGGGCAGATACGCAGTATTTT

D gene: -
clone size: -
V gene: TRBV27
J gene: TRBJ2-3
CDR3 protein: CASRLSGRFRDTQYF
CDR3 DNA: TGTGCCAGCAGACTAAGCGGGCGGTTTAGGGATACGCAGTATTTT

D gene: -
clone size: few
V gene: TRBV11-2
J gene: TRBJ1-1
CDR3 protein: CASSLGVNTEAFF
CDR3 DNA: TGTGCCAGCAGCTTAGGTGTGAACACTGAAGCTTTCTTT

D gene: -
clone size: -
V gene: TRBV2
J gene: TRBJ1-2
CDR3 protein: CASSLGGIGYTF
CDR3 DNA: TGTGCCAGCAGCCTCGGGGGGATTGGCTACACCTTC

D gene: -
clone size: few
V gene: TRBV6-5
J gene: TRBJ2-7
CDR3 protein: CASTIDYEQYF
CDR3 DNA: TGTGCCAGCACGATAGATTACGAGCAGTACTTC

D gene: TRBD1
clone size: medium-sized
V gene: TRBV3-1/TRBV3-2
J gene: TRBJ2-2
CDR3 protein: CASSHRGLVTGELFF
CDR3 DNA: TGTGCCAGCAGCCACAGGGGGCTGGTAACCGGGGAGCTGTTTTTT

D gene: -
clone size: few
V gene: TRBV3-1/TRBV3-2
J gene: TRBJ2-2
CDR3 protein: CASSPERSFTGELFF
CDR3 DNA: TGTGCCAGCAGCCCCGAGAGGAGCTTTACCGGGGAGCTGTTTTTT

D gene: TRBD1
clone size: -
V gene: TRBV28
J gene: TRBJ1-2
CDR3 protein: CASSRTGAGGYTF
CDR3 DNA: TGTGCCAGCAGCCGAACAGGGGCGGGTGGCTACACCTTC

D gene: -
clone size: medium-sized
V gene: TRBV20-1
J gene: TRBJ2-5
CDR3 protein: CSASRGSLQETQYF
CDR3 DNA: TGCAGTGCTAGTCGAGGGAGCCTCCAAGAGACCCAGTACTTC

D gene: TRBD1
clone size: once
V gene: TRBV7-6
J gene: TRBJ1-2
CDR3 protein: CASSPRTGSDGYTF
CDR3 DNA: TGTGCCAGCAGCCCGCGGACAGGGTCGGATGGCTACACCTTC

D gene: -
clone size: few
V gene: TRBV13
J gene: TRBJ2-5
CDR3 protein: CASSTGLGKRETQYF
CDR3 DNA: TGTGCCAGCAGCACCGGGCTGGGAAAGCGGGAGACCCAGTACTTC

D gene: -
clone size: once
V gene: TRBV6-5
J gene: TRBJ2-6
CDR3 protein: CASSAGVSGANVLTF
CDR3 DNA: TGTGCCAGCAGCGCTGGCGTCTCTGGGGCCAACGTCCTGACTTTC

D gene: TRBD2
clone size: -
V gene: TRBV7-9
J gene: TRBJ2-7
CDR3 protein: CAGEREASYEQYF
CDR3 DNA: TGTGCCGGCGAGCGGGAGGCCTCCTACGAGCAGTACTTC

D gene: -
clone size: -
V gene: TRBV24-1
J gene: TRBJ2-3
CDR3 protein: CATSDFPLEKGAGDTQYF
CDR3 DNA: TGTGCCACCAGTGATTTTCCCCTTGAAAAGGGGGCGGGGGATACGCAGTATTTT

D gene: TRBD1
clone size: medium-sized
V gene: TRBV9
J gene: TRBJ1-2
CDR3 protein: CASSDGQGGEYGYTF
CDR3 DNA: TGTGCCAGCAGCGACGGACAGGGGGGAGAGTATGGCTACACCTTC

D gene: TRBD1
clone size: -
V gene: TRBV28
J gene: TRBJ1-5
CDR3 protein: CASSLLGQATLNQPQHF
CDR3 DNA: TGTGCCAGCAGTTTATTAGGACAGGCCACCCTTAATCAGCCCCAGCATTTT

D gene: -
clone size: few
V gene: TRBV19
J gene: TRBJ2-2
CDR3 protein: CASSKQAGELFF
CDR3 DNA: TGTGCCAGTAGTAAACAGGCCGGGGAGCTGTTTTTT

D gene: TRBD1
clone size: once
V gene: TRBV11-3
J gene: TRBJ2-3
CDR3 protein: CASSRGQGPDTDTQYF
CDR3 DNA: TGTGCCAGCAGCAGGGGACAGGGGCCTGACACAGATACGCAGTATTTT

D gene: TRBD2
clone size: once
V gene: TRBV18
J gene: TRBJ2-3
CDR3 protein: CASSPLAGVTDTQYF
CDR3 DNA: TGTGCCAGCTCACCACTAGCGGGGGTCACAGATACGCAGTATTTT

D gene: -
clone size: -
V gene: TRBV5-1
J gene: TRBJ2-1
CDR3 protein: CASSLVTNNEQFF
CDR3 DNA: TGCGCCAGCAGCTTGGTAACTAACAATGAGCAGTTCTTC

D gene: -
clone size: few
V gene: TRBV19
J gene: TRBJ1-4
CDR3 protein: CASSRQNREKLFF
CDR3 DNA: TGTGCCAGTAGTCGACAGAACCGGGAAAAACTGTTTTTT

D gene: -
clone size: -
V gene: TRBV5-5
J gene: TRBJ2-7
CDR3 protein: CASSSRTAGIFYEQYF
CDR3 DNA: TGTGCCAGCAGCTCCCGGACTGCCGGGATTTTCTACGAGCAGTACTTC

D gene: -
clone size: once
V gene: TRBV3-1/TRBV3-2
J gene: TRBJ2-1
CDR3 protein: CASSPGALNEQFF
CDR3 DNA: TGTGCCAGCAGCCCCGGGGCCCTAAATGAGCAGTTCTTC

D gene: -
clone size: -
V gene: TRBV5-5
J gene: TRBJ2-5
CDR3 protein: CASSSLQETQYF
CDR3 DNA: TGTGCCAGCAGCTCCCTACAAGAGACCCAGTACTTC

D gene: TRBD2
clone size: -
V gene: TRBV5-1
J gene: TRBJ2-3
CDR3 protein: CASSLIAGGTDTQYF
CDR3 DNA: TGCGCCAGCAGCTTAATAGCGGGGGGTACAGATACGCAGTATTTT

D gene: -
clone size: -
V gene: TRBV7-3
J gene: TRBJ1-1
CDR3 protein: CASSSTGGGGTEAFF
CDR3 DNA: TGTGCCAGCAGCTCGACCGGGGGCGGAGGCACTGAAGCTTTCTTT

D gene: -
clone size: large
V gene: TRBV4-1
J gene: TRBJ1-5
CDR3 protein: CASSQEGKRNQPQHF
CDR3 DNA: TGCGCCAGCAGCCAAGAGGGGAAGCGCAATCAGCCCCAGCATTTT

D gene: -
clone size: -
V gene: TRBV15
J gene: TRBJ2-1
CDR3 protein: CATSRDGLRDEQFF
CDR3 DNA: TGTGCCACCAGCAGAGATGGGCTCAGGGATGAGCAGTTCTTC

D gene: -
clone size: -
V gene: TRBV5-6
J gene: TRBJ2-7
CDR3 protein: CASSFGARNEQYF
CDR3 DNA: TGTGCCAGCAGCTTCGGGGCGAGAAACGAGCAGTACTTC

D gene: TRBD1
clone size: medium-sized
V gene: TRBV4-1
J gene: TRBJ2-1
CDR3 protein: CASSRSDRDSLGEQFF
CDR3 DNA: TGCGCCAGCAGCCGATCCGACCGGGACAGCCTGGGGGAGCAGTTCTTC

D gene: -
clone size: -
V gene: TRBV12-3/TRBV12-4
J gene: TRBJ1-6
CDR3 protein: CASSLEFNSPLHF
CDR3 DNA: TGTGCCAGCAGTTTAGAATTTAATTCACCCCTCCACTTT

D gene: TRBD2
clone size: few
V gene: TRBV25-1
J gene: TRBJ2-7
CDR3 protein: CASSEGSGRKRSHYEQYF
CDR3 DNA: TGTGCCAGCAGTGAAGGTAGCGGGAGAAAAAGATCCCATTACGAGCAGTACTTC

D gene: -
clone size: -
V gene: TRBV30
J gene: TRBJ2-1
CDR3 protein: CAWSVSGTVRNEQFF
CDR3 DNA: TGTGCCTGGAGTGTAAGTGGAACAGTTCGCAATGAGCAGTTCTTC

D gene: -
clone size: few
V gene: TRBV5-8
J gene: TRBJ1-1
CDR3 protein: CASRYDRSGAFF
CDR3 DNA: TGTGCCAGCAGATATGACAGGTCCGGGGCTTTCTTT

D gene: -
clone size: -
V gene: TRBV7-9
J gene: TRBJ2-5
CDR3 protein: CASSSNRGPGETQYF
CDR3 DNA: TGTGCCAGCAGCTCGAATCGGGGGCCGGGAGAGACCCAGTACTTC

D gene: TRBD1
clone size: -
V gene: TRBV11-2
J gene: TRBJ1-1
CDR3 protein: CASSPEPGDRDAFF
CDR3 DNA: TGTGCCAGCAGCCCGGAACCAGGGGACAGGGATGCTTTCTTT

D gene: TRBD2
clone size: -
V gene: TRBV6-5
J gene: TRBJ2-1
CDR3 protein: CASVSSGRAQFF
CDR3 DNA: TGTGCCAGCGTGTCTAGCGGGAGGGCCCAGTTCTTC

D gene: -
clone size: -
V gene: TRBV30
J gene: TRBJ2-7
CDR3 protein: CAWRVQGSNYEQYF
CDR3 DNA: TGTGCCTGGAGAGTACAGGGTTCTAACTACGAGCAGTACTTC

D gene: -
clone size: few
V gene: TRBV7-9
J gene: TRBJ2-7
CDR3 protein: CASSHYPSGRVRGYEQYF
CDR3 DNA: TGTGCCAGCAGTCACTATCCGTCGGGCAGGGTGAGGGGTTACGAGCAGTACTTC

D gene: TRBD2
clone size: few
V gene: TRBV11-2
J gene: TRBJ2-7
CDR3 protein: CASSLDSGNYEQYF
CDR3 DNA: TGTGCCAGCAGCTTAGATAGCGGGAACTACGAGCAGTACTTC

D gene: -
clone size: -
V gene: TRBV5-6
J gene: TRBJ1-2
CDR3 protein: CASSLGLRRGAQGYTF
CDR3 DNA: TGTGCCAGCAGCTTGGGCCTACGTCGAGGGGCGCAGGGCTACACCTTC

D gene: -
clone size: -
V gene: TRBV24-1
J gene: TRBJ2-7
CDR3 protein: CATSDPGPRGVYEQYF
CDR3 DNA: TGTGCCACCAGTGATCCGGGACCCAGGGGGGTCTACGAGCAGTACTTC

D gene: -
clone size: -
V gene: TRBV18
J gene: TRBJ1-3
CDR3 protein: CASSPQTQGSGNTIYF
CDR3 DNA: TGTGCCAGCTCACCACAGACACAGGGATCTGGAAACACCATATATTTT

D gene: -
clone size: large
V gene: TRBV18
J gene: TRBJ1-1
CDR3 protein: CASSLGWTNTEAFF
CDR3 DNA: TGTGCCAGCTCCCTGGGGTGGACGAACACTGAAGCTTTCTTT

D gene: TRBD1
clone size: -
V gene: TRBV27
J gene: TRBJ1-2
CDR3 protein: CASSWGTGGSRSF
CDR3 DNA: TGTGCCAGCAGTTGGGGGACAGGGGGCTCTAGGTCCTTC

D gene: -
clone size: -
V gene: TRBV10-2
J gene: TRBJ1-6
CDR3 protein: CASSDGFFNNSPLHF
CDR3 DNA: TGCGCCAGCAGTGATGGGTTTTTTAATAATTCACCCCTCCACTTT

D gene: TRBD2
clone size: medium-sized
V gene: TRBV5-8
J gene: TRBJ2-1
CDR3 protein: CASSLPGLAGMAEQFF
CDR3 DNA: TGTGCCAGCAGCTTGCCGGGACTAGCGGGAATGGCTGAGCAGTTCTTC

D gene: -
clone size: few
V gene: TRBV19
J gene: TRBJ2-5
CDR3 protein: CASSGQLQETQYF
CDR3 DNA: TGTGCCAGTAGTGGACAGCTACAAGAGACCCAGTACTTC

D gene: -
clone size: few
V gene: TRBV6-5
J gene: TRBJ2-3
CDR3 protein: CASSLAGLDTDTQYF
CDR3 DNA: TGTGCCAGCAGTCTTGCGGGACTCGACACAGATACGCAGTATTTT